These 30 T cell receptor beta chains originate from one sample sequenced in a study of blood T cell repertoires in COVID-19. Method: immunoSEQ multiplex PCR; TCRdb's copy keeps in-frame clones and lacks some. The table includes about 170,000 clones, 80% to 95% detected once. Sequenced material: peripheral blood. The origin of the receptors is a man under 40 with COVID-19, enrolled during active disease.

In its sample, this clone was seen a few times. The chain has TRBV10-3 and TRBJ1-5; D call uncertain. CDR1 is ENHRY and CDR2 is SYGVKD in the germline V gene. The CDR3 loop spans 16 amino acids. The V end was cut by 0 bases, the J end by 0 bases, with 9 bases between. In nucleotides, the CDR3 is TGTGCCATCAGTGAGTCATTACTCAATAGCAATCAGCCCCAGCATTTT. This codes for CAISESLLNSNQPQHF.

This clone was seen a single time. In DNA, the CDR3 is TGTGCCAGCAGTTACAGCCGGACTCACAACTATGGCTACACCTTC. Its translation is CASSYSRTHNYGYTF. The gene calls are TRBV6-5 and TRBJ1-2, with unresolved D. The CDR3 loop spans 15 amino acids. Germline CDR1 and CDR2: MNHEY and SVGAGI. Deletions cut 2 bases from V and 2 bases from J, with 12 bases between.

V usage is TRBV7-2 and J usage is TRBJ2-2; weak D call: TRBD1 (7 bases). Trimming pared 7 bases from V and 4 bases from J, leaving 13 bases between. The CDR3 totals 14 residues. Germline V gene lookup returns CDR1 SGHTA and CDR2 FQGNSA. CDR3 in amino acids: CASTRGTVTGELFF. CDR3 DNA sequence: TGTGCCAGCACCCGGGGGACAGTCACCGGGGAGCTGTTTTTT.

The chain recombines TRBV5-6 with TRBJ2-7; maybe TRBD2 (5 bases). Germline values: CDR1 SGHDT, CDR2 YYEEEE. The CDR3 covers 14 residues. Trimming shortened V by 0 bases and J by 2 bases, and 9 bases separated the two germline ends. In DNA, the CDR3 is TGTGCCAGCAGCTTGGGCGGGTTCCCCTACGAGCAGTACTTC. It codes for CASSLGGFPYEQYF.

The chain has TRBV27 and TRBJ2-5; perhaps TRBD2 as D (6 bases). The CDR3 contains 12 residues. Germline CDR1 and CDR2: MNHEY and SMNVEV (reference sequence). V was cut by 3 bases and J by 4 bases, with 6 bases left in between. The CDR3 region has the DNA TGTGCCAGCAGTTTCGGGGGAGAGACCCAGTACTTC. Translation gives CASSFGGETQYF.

The rearrangement uses TRBV6-2 or TRBV6-3 and TRBJ2-7, with TRBD2 as a possible D gene (5 bases). The germline CDR1 and CDR2 sequences are MNHEY and SVGEGT. This CDR3 is 15 amino acids long. The V end was cut by 5 bases, the J end by 2 bases, with 16 bases between. The CDR3 protein is CASSAERETTYEQYF. The CDR3 coding sequence is TGTGCCAGCAGTGCAGAAAGGGAGACCACCTACGAGCAGTACTTC.

The gene calls are TRBV3-1 (or the pseudogene TRBV3-2) and TRBJ1-5; TRBD1 matches at 8 bases. Losses at the gene ends were 4 bases for V and 0 bases for J; bases not matched to a gene: 5. CDR1 LGHDT and CDR2 YNNKEL come from the germline V gene (reference sequence). CDR3 length equals 16 residues. In nucleotides, the CDR3 is TGTGCCAGCAGCCCCGGGACAGGATATAGCAATCAGCCCCAGCATTTT. Residues: CASSPGTGYSNQPQHF.

The chain employs TRBV7-2 and TRBJ2-3; 11 nucleotides match TRBD1. The germline CDR1 and CDR2 sequences are SGHTA and FQGNSA. The CDR3 is 14 amino acids. V lost 5 bases, J lost 10 bases, and 8 bases stayed unmatched. The DNA for the CDR3 is TGTGCCAGCAGCCTCGGGACAGGGGGAGTTTCGCAGTATTTT. It specifies CASSLGTGGVSQYF.

Only one count was recorded for this clone. For the CDR3, the DNA is TGTGCCAGCAGCGCCCCAAGTGGAGGGGAATCACCCCTCCACTTT. Protein sequence: CASSAPSGGESPLHF. This chain connects TRBV11-2 to TRBJ1-6; possibly TRBD1 for D (5 bases). Germline values: CDR1 SGHAT, CDR2 FQNNGV. The germline V and J ends were trimmed by 5 bases and 10 bases, with 18 bases remaining between them. The CDR3 has 15 residues.

The chain carries TRBV4-3 and TRBJ2-7; D remains unclear. The germline gives CDR1 LGHNA, CDR2 YSLEER. V dropped 2 bases and J dropped 4 bases, with 9 bases sitting between them. The CDR3 is made up of 13 amino acids. The CDR3 protein is CASSQSYGYEQYF. The CDR3 nucleotides are TGCGCCAGCAGCCAATCGTACGGGTACGAGCAGTACTTC.

This sequence joins TRBV15 and TRBJ1-1; D may be TRBD1 (6 bases). The V end lost 2 bases, the J end lost 0 bases, and 16 bases lay between the germline ends. There are 17 residues in the CDR3. The V gene's germline CDR1 is LNHNV and CDR2 YYDKDF (reference sequence). The CDR3 is CATSRPPPGHLNTEAFF. The CDR3 DNA reads TGTGCCACCAGCAGACCCCCACCGGGACACCTGAACACTGAAGCTTTCTTT.

The V and J genes are TRBV9 and TRBJ2-7; maybe TRBD1 (6 bases). Germline V gives CDR1 SGDLS, CDR2 YYNGEE. This CDR3 has 14 amino acids. V was clipped by 4 bases and J by 1 base, with 12 bases between them. CDR3 residues: CASSPGTNSYEQYF. DNA of the CDR3: TGTGCCAGCAGCCCCGGGACAAATTCCTACGAGCAGTACTTC. Based on the CDR3 plus reference TRBV9 and TRBJ2-7, the full variable domain is DSGVTQTPKHLITATGQRVTLRCSPRSGDLSVYWYQQSLDQGLQFLIQYYNGEERAKGNILERFSAQQFPDLHSELNLSSLELGDSALYFCASSPGTNSYEQYFGPGTRLTVT.

This chain links TRBV28 with TRBJ2-2, with a possible D match to TRBD1 (6 bases). Germline lookup yields CDR1 MDHEN and CDR2 SYDVKM. With 1 base removed from V and 7 bases from J, the gap between germline ends came to 13 bases. The CDR3 runs 15 residues. The CDR3 DNA follows: TGTGCCAGCAGTTTATTGGCAGGGGTAAGCGGGGAGCTGTTTTTT. Its protein product is CASSLLAGVSGELFF.

V and J are TRBV19 and TRBJ2-3, with D perhaps TRBD2 (5 bases). From germline, CDR1 is LNHDA and CDR2 SQIVND (reference sequence). V lost 5 bases to trimming and J lost 3 bases, with 12 bases between them. The CDR3 loop spans 14 amino acids. CDR3 coding DNA: TGTGCCAGTAGTTCTCGGGGTTTAACAGATACGCAGTATTTT. The encoded protein is CASSSRGLTDTQYF.

In nucleotides, the CDR3 is TGTGCCACCAGTGACCACGGACACGACTTCTATGGCTACACCTTC. It yields the protein CATSDHGHDFYGYTF. This rearrangement joins TRBV24-1 to TRBJ1-2, with a tentative D call TRBD1 (5 bases). The V end lost 4 bases, the J end lost 4 bases, and 15 bases lay between the germline ends. The CDR3 has 15 amino acids. Germline V CDR1 and CDR2: KGHDR, SFDVKD.

The rearrangement uses TRBV9 and TRBJ1-1; a possible D gene is TRBD1 (5 bases). Germline assignment: CDR1 SGDLS and CDR2 YYNGEE. This CDR3 comprises 15 residues. The ends were cut back, 3 bases at V and 4 bases at J, with 16 bases in the middle. The CDR3 here is CASSAGGVAGTEAFF. The CDR3 nucleotides are TGTGCCAGCAGCGCGGGGGGGGTCGCGGGCACTGAAGCTTTCTTT.

V usage is TRBV27 and J usage is TRBJ2-1; weak D call: TRBD2 (6 bases). Germline V gene sequence: CDR1 MNHEY, CDR2 SMNVEV (reference sequence). Between the trimmed V and J ends, which lost 2 bases and 10 bases, there was a span of 18 bases. The CDR3 length is 15 residues. CDR3 DNA sequence: TGTGCCAGCAGTTTAAGGGACTCCAGAGTCGTAGAGCAGTTCTTC. Translating it yields CASSLRDSRVVEQFF.

The rearrangement uses TRBV7-3 and TRBJ2-1, with 8 bases matching TRBD2. This CDR3 has 17 residues. The V segment lost 3 bases and the J segment 4 bases; nucleotides outside the gene matches: 11. Per the germline V gene, CDR1 is SGHTA and CDR2 is FQGTGA. The CDR3 sequence: CASSFKAGEAIYNEQFF. The CDR3 bases are TGTGCCAGCAGCTTCAAAGCGGGAGAAGCCATTTACAATGAGCAGTTCTTC.

The DNA for the CDR3 is TGTGCCAGTGGACTAGCGGGTTACAATGAGCAGTTCTTC. Amino acids: CASGLAGYNEQFF. This chain uses TRBV27 with TRBJ2-1, with 11 bases matching TRBD2. The J segment lost 4 bases and the V segment lost 9 bases, leaving 2 bases of the junction unmatched. Germline-derived CDR1 and CDR2 are MNHEY and SMNVEV (reference sequence). The CDR3 runs to 13 residues.

The chain couples TRBV7-8 to TRBJ1-2; TRBD1 might be the D (6 bases). CDR1 SGHVS and CDR2 FQNEAQ come from the germline V gene. There are 13 residues in the CDR3. Trimming left V 5 bases short and J 4 bases short, with 11 bases between. DNA of the CDR3: TGTGCCAGCAGCCTCACAGGGTCCTATGGCTACACCTTC. Its translation is CASSLTGSYGYTF. The full variable domain, completed using reference TRBV7-8 and TRBJ1-2, is GAGVSQSPRYKVAKRGQDVALRCDPISGHVSLFWYQQALGQGPEFLTYFQNEAQLDKSGLPSDRFFAERPEGSVSTLKIQRTQQEDSAVYLCASSLTGSYGYTFGSGTRLTVV.

V is TRBV5-4 and J is TRBJ1-4; 9 bases are a match to TRBD1. The CDR3 runs 15 residues. CDR1 is SGHNT and CDR2 is YYREEE in the germline V gene (reference sequence). V shed 3 bases, J shed 13 bases, and the junction held 13 bases outside the gene matches. CDR3 coding DNA: TGTGCCAGCAGCTACCGGGACAGGGACCCTGGGGGACTGTTTTTT. Protein: CASSYRDRDPGGLFF.

The V call is TRBV19, the J call TRBJ2-7; TRBD1 matches 8 bases. CDR1 and CDR2 (germline): LNHDA, SQIVND (reference sequence). V shed 7 bases and J 5 bases; nucleotides not matched to a gene: 10. The CDR3 loop spans 14 amino acids. CDR3 amino acids: CASTPRDRFNEQYF. CDR3 sequence (DNA): TGTGCCAGTACCCCGCGGGACAGGTTCAACGAGCAGTACTTC.

This rearrangement joins TRBV9 to TRBJ1-3; unclear D gene. This CDR3 is built from 15 residues. The germline gives CDR1 SGDLS, CDR2 YYNGEE. The germline V and J ends were trimmed by 3 bases and 0 bases, with 10 bases remaining between them. The CDR3 protein is CASSADIISGNTIYF. The CDR3 nucleotides are TGTGCCAGCAGCGCCGACATTATCTCTGGAAACACCATATATTTT.

The chain joins TRBV6-5 to TRBJ1-2, with D maybe TRBD1 (5 bases). The CDR3 is 15 amino acids. The V and J ends lost 5 bases and 0 bases respectively, with 13 bases between them. Germline V lookup: CDR1 MNHEY, CDR2 SVGAGI. CDR3 protein: CASSLGRVTNYGYTF. The CDR3 nucleotides are TGTGCCAGCAGTCTTGGCAGGGTAACTAACTATGGCTACACCTTC.

The table lists this clone with a count of one. The J gene is TRBJ2-4, the V gene TRBV10-3, with TRBD1 matching 10 bases. This CDR3 has 17 amino acids. Germline V CDR1 and CDR2: ENHRY, SYGVKD. V lost 3 bases to trimming and J lost 1 base; unmatched junction nucleotides: 6. The CDR3 region is CAISDRQGASAKNIQYF. The CDR3 DNA reads as TGTGCCATCAGTGACCGACAGGGGGCAAGTGCCAAAAACATTCAGTACTTC.

This clone came up once. V usage is TRBV5-1 and J usage is TRBJ1-2; D not certain. The CDR3 contains 14 residues. Germline CDR1 is SGHRS and CDR2 is YFSETQ. Trimming left V 0 bases short and J 1 base short, with 7 bases between. The DNA of the CDR3 is TGCGCCAGCAGCTTGGCGGGAGTTAACTATGGCTACACCTTC. It is translated as CASSLAGVNYGYTF.

The chain's CDR3 is CASSLGQGPAYGYTF. CDR3 coding DNA: TGTGCCAGCAGCCTGGGACAGGGCCCAGCTTATGGCTACACCTTC. The genes are TRBV7-2 and TRBJ1-2; 9 bases map to TRBD1. This CDR3 is built from 15 residues. Per germline, CDR1 SGHTA and CDR2 FQGNSA. V shed 5 bases, J shed 5 bases, and the junction held 9 bases outside the gene matches.

CDR3 sequence reads: CASSQSPTGELFF. The CDR3, as DNA: TGTGCCAGCAGCCAATCTCCCACCGGGGAGCTGTTTTTT. The gene calls are TRBV3-1 (or the pseudogene TRBV3-2) and TRBJ2-2; D is undetermined. Germline assignment: CDR1 LGHDT and CDR2 YNNKEL (reference sequence). The V end was cut by 2 bases, the J end by 4 bases, with 5 bases between. This CDR3 is 13 amino acids long.

This clone was recorded once. Lacking the conserved final phenylalanine or tryptophan, this CDR3 likely reflects a read error. The DNA is omitted, as the CDR3 cannot be located on it reliably, and the CDR3 follows TCRdb's listing. The J gene is TRBJ1-1, the V gene TRBV2; TRBD1, the D gene given by the table, was not confirmed from the DNA. The germline V gene has CDR1 SNHLY and CDR2 FYNNEI. The CDR3 spans 8 amino acids, including both terminal residues. The CDR3 here is CARWTGID.

The chain couples TRBV9 to TRBJ2-2; TRBD2 matches at 9 bases. CDR1 and CDR2 (germline): SGDLS, YYNGEE. V gave up 2 bases and J gave up 5 bases; unmatched junction bases: 4. CDR3 length: 15 amino acids. CDR3 loop: CASSVSGRWTGELFF. The DNA of the CDR3 is TGTGCCAGCAGCGTTAGCGGGAGATGGACCGGGGAGCTGTTTTTT.